This record concerns one T cell receptor (beta chain) sequence. A much larger clonotype is one base distant, so this may be a read error. This sample is part of a study of molecular identifiers for immune sequencing clone quantification. Bulk TCR libraries were made with methods that had been previously described and with listed TCR primers. TCRdb independently ran MiXCR on the PCR reads; one entry per CDR3 protein. This sample yields approximately 680,000 distinct CDR3 sequences, of which over 25% are seen a single time; about 0.84% belongs to the top ten. The CDR3 runs 15 residues. The V gene's germline CDR1 is LNHDA and CDR2 SQIVND (reference sequence).

Material: naive CD8+ T cells from blood, with Jurkat cell RNA spiked in. Subset: FACS-sorted CD8+CD4-CCR7+CD45RA+ naive T cells. The TCR sequence derives from a human donor in good health. Some libraries in this study had Jurkat cell RNA spiked in. This chain connects TRBV19 to TRBJ2-3; TRBD2 might be the D (5 bases). This CDR3 is CTSSIVEGTTDTQYF. The CDR3 region has the DNA TGTACCAGTAGTATTGTTGAGGGAACTACAGATACGCAGTATTTT.